One sample yielded the 8 T cell receptor beta chains listed below, sequenced in a study of T cells in localized non-small cell lung cancer. The protocol was immunoSEQ multiplex PCR, while the TCRdb copy is restricted to in-frame clones and leaves out a portion. The sample lists 43,000 or so clones; about 91% were seen once. Specimen: PBMCs, collected before any cancer treatment. These receptors were collected from a woman aged 40 to 75 with stage II lung adenocarcinoma.

The chain has TRBV29-1 and TRBJ2-7; D uncertain. Germline V gene lookup returns CDR1 SQVTM and CDR2 ANQGSEA. V was cut by 3 bases and J by 3 bases, with 12 bases left in between. The CDR3 runs to 13 residues. The CDR3 coding sequence is TGCAGCGTTGACGTAGGGCAAGTCTACGAGCAGTACTTC. Translating gives CSVDVGQVYEQYF.

The chain carries TRBV6-4 and TRBJ1-6; no clear D gene. The V gene's germline CDR1 is MRHNA and CDR2 SNTAGT. Trimming stripped 3 bases from V and 5 bases from J, with 11 bases between. This CDR3 is 15 amino acids long. The CDR3 protein is CASSEVGGDNSPLHF. Written as DNA, the CDR3 is TGTGCCAGCAGTGAAGTCGGCGGGGATAATTCACCCCTCCACTTT.

J is TRBJ2-7 and V is TRBV5-4, with a weak D call TRBD1 (6 bases). Germline CDR1 and CDR2: SGHNT and YYREEE (reference sequence). V was shortened by 4 bases and J by 2 bases, with 13 bases between the two germline ends. The CDR3 totals 14 residues. The DNA for the CDR3 is TGTGCCAGCAGCCAGGACCAGGGGCCCTACGAGCAGTACTTC. Translated: CASSQDQGPYEQYF.

CDR3 protein: CASSLERRGGSYEQYF. CDR3 coding DNA: TGCGCCAGCAGCTTGGAGAGGAGGGGTGGCTCCTACGAGCAGTACTTC. The rearrangement joins TRBV5-1 to TRBJ2-7, with a weak D call TRBD2 (6 bases). Germline CDR1 is SGHRS and CDR2 is YFSETQ. The CDR3 has 16 amino acids. Trimming removed 0 bases at V and 0 bases at J, with 13 bases between.

The chain employs TRBV7-8 and TRBJ1-1; D not certain. The V gene lost 2 bases and the J gene lost 2 bases, with 3 bases spanning the gap. The germline V gene encodes CDR1 SGHVS and CDR2 FQNEAQ. CDR3 length: 12 residues. In nucleotides, the CDR3 is TGTGCCAGCAGCTTATTCAACACTGAAGCTTTCTTT. It yields the protein CASSLFNTEAFF. Drawing the rest from reference TRBV7-8 and TRBJ1-1, the complete variable domain is GAGVSQSPRYKVAKRGQDVALRCDPISGHVSLFWYQQALGQGPEFLTYFQNEAQLDKSGLPSDRFFAERPEGSVSTLKIQRTQQEDSAVYLCASSLFNTEAFFGQGTRLTVV.

This sequence joins TRBV28 and TRBJ2-7; D not resolved. Deletions cut 3 bases from V and 5 bases from J, with 17 bases between. CDR1 and CDR2 from the germline V gene are MDHEN and SYDVKM. CDR3 length equals 15 residues. The CDR3 protein is CASSLFRGVPNEQYF. In DNA, the CDR3 is TGTGCCAGCAGTTTGTTTCGTGGGGTTCCCAACGAGCAGTACTTC.

The chain joins TRBV29-1 to TRBJ2-1; 8 bases align to TRBD1. Germline V gene lookup returns CDR1 SQVTM and CDR2 ANQGSEA. V was clipped by 6 bases and J by 4 bases; unmatched bases: 8. CDR3 length equals 14 residues. In DNA, the CDR3 is TGCAGCGTCCATCAGGGACAGGATTACAATGAGCAGTTCTTC. Translation: CSVHQGQDYNEQFF.

This clone is a singleton in its sample. The V gene is TRBV5-4, the J gene TRBJ2-1; D not certain. This CDR3 is built from 16 residues. Trimming pared 0 bases from V and 4 bases from J, leaving 14 bases between. Germline lookup yields CDR1 SGHNT and CDR2 YYREEE (reference sequence). CDR3 DNA sequence: TGTGCCAGCAGCTTGGATTGGCCTAATGGGTACAATGAGCAGTTCTTC. Translation gives CASSLDWPNGYNEQFF.